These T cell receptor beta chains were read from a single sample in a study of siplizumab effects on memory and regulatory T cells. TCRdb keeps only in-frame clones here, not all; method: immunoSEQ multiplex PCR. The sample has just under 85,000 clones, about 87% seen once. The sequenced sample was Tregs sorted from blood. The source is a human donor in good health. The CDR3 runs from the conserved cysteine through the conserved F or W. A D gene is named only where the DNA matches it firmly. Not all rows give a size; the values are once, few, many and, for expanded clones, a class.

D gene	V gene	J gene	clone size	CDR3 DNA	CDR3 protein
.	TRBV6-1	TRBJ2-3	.	TGTGCCAGCAGAATGGGGCAGGGGAGCACAGATACGCAGTATTTT	CASRMGQGSTDTQYF
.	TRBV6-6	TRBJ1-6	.	TGTGCCAGCAGTTGGGACCTCCGGAGGAATTCACCCCTCCACTTT	CASSWDLRRNSPLHF
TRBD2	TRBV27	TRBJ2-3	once	TGTGCCAGCAGACTAGCGGGGGGGTATTCTACGCAGTATTTT	CASRLAGGYSTQYF
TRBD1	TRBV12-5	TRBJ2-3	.	TGTGCTAGTGGTTTGCCGGGACAGGGGCCGGGAGGGACGCAGTATTTT	CASGLPGQGPGGTQYF
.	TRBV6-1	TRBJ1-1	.	TGTGCCAGCAGTGAACTGGGGGCGGCCGTTGGGGGCACTGAAGCTTTCTTT	CASSELGAAVGGTEAFF
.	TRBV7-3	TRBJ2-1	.	TGTGCCAGCAGCTTCGGTATGTCCTACTGGAACAATGAGCAGTTCTTC	CASSFGMSYWNNEQFF
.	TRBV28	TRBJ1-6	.	TGTGCCAGCACAGCAACAAATTCACCCCTCCACTTT	CASTATNSPLHF
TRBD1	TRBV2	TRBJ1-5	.	TGTGCCAGCAGTAAGGACAGGGCCGATGATCAGCCCCAGCATTTT	CASSKDRADDQPQHF
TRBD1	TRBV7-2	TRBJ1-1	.	TGTGCCAGCAGAACCGGGACAGGGGTTACTGAAGCTTTCTTT	CASRTGTGVTEAFF
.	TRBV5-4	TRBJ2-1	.	TGTGCCAGCGGCTACCCCCTATCTCCCTACAATGAGCAGTTCTTC	CASGYPLSPYNEQFF
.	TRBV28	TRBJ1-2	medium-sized	TGTGCCAGCACCCCTGATGGAAGAGACTATGGCTACACCTTC	CASTPDGRDYGYTF
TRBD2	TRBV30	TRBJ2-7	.	TGTGCCTGGAGTGTATCCCAGCGGGGGGCCTACGAGCAGTACTTC	CAWSVSQRGAYEQYF
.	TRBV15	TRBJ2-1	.	TGTGCCACCAGCAGAGTAGGGACTCTCGGGTACAATGAGCAGTTCTTC	CATSRVGTLGYNEQFF
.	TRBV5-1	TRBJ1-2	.	TGCGCCAGCAGCCCGGCAGAGTTTATTAACTATGGCTACACCTTC	CASSPAEFINYGYTF
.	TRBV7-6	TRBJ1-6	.	TGTGCCAGCAGCTTAGAGGGCAGCAATTCACCCCTCCACTTT	CASSLEGSNSPLHF
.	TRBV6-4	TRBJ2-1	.	TGTGCCAGCAGTGACTCGCCGGGAGTAGGAGAGCAGTTCTTC	CASSDSPGVGEQFF
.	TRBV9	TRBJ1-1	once	TGTGCCAGCAGCGTAGGACCTAACACTGAAGCTTTCTTT	CASSVGPNTEAFF
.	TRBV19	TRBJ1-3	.	TGTGCCAGTAGTATACAGCAAAGCTCTGGAAACACCATATATTTT	CASSIQQSSGNTIYF
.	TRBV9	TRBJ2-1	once	TGTGCCAGCAGCGTATCTCCACACAATGAGCAGTTCTTC	CASSVSPHNEQFF
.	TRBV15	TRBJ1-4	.	TGTGCCACCAGCAGAGAAAGCCTCTCGGGTGAGGAAAAACTGTTTTTT	CATSRESLSGEEKLFF